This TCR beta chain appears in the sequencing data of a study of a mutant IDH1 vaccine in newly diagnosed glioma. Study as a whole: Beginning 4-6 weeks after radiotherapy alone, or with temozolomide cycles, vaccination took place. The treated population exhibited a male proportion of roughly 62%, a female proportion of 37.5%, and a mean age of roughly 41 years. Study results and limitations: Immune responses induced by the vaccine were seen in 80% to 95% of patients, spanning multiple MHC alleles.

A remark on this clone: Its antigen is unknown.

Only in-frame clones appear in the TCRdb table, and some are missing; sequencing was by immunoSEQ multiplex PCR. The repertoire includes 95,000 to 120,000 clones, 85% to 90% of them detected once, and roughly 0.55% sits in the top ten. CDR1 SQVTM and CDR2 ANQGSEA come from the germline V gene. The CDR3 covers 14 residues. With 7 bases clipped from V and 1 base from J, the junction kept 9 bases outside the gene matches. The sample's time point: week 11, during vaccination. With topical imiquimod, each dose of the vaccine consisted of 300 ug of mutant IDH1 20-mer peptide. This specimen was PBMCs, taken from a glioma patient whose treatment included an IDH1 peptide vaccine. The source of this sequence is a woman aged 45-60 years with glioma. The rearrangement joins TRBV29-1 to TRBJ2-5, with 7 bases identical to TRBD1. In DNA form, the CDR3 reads TGCAGCGCAAAACCGGGACAGCTCCAAGAGACCCAGTACTTC. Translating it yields CSAKPGQLQETQYF.